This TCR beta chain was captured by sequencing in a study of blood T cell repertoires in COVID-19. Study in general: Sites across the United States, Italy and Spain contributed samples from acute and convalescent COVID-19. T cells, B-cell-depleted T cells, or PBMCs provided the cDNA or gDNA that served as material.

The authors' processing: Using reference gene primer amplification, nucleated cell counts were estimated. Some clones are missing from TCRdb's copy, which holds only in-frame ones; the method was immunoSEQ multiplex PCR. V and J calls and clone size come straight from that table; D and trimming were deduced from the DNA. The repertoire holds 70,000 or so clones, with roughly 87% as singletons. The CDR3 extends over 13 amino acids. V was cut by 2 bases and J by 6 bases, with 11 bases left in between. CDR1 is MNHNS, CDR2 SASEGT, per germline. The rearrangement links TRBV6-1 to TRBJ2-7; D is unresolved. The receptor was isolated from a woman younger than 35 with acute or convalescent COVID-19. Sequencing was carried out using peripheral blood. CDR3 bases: TGTGCCAGCAGTGAATTCGCGATCCGCGAGCAGTACTTC. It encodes CASSEFAIREQYF.